This paragraph covers one T cell receptor beta chain sequence. Phlebotomy per donor yielded a single 2.5 ml blood sample. Template-switch reactions added UMIs with a 6-nucleotide sample barcode. TCRdb reprocessed the 5' RACE reads and reports one entry per CDR3 protein, with no DNA. Found here are 95,000 to 110,000 distinct CDR3 sequences; the top ten clones hold under 2.5%. The entry originates in a study of monozygotic twins with inflammatory bowel disease. The CDR3 is made up of 13 amino acids. CDR1 is SGHKS, CDR2 YYEKEE, per germline (reference sequence). The sequencing sample was made of blood. This rearrangement joins TRBV5-5 to TRBJ2-6. This receptor was taken from a human donor with ulcerative colitis or Crohn's disease, or a healthy co-twin of an affected twin (not recorded which). The CDR3 sequence is CASDFSGANVLTF.